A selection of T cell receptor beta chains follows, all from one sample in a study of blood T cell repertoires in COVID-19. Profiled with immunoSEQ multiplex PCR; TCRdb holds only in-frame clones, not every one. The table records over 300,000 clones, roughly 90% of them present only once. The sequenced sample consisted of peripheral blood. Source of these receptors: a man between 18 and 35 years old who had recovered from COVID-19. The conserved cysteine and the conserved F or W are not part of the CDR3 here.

CDR3 protein: ASSTEGTDTQY; V gene: TRBV2
CDR3 protein: ASSYSDRGYEQY; V gene: TRBV6-5
CDR3 protein: ASSMGLASTETQY; V gene: TRBV18
CDR3 protein: ASSSLGLAGAGSYNEQF; V gene: TRBV21-1
CDR3 protein: ASSRTSGGGFYNEQF; V gene: TRBV2
CDR3 protein: ASSLNGGDYEQY; V gene: TRBV27
CDR3 protein: ASSSLMNTEAF; V gene: TRBV7-9
CDR3 protein: ASSEASSNQPQH; V gene: TRBV27
CDR3 protein: ASSPHREILTGELF; V gene: TRBV6-2/TRBV6-3
CDR3 protein: ASSQWQGYGYT; V gene: TRBV6-5
CDR3 protein: ASSSGQGNTEAF; V gene: TRBV7-3
CDR3 protein: ASSEYGTGGREQF; V gene: TRBV6-1
CDR3 protein: ASSVVRTGLNTEAF; V gene: TRBV2
CDR3 protein: ASSINPGSYEQY; V gene: TRBV5-1
CDR3 protein: AWGTAVYGYT; V gene: TRBV30
CDR3 protein: ASTRGLTEAF; V gene: TRBV19
CDR3 protein: ASTGEVGQQDNEQF; V gene: TRBV3-1/TRBV3-2
CDR3 protein: SVEIKGALYEQY; V gene: TRBV29-1
CDR3 protein: ASSPSDEQF; V gene: TRBV18
CDR3 protein: ASSPLDRGTGYT; V gene: TRBV18
CDR3 protein: ASSWALAGEQY; V gene: TRBV5-4
CDR3 protein: ASSPGQGPYEQY; V gene: TRBV2
CDR3 protein: ASSLPGIQPQH; V gene: TRBV12-3/TRBV12-4
CDR3 protein: ASSTRSFGTEAF; V gene: TRBV3-1/TRBV3-2
CDR3 protein: ASSYSAGSGNTIY; V gene: TRBV6-5
CDR3 protein: ASSPNMHYGYT; V gene: TRBV27
CDR3 protein: ASSPTTTGTGRFYEQY; V gene: TRBV6-2/TRBV6-3
CDR3 protein: ASSPPWGTGGIGELF; V gene: TRBV19
CDR3 protein: ASSVYLTGAPGGYT; V gene: TRBV9
CDR3 protein: ASSSGTGHYEQY; V gene: TRBV5-1
CDR3 protein: SVQDRGSTDTQY; V gene: TRBV29-1
CDR3 protein: ASSYLGTGEYGYT; V gene: TRBV7-9
CDR3 protein: ASSVSLQSPGYEQY; V gene: TRBV9
CDR3 protein: SVEDLSTAF; V gene: TRBV29-1
CDR3 protein: ASGWGRSSYNSPLH; V gene: TRBV27
CDR3 protein: AAGGRGEETQY; V gene: TRBV7-9
CDR3 protein: ASSSNNQPQH; V gene: TRBV5-8
CDR3 protein: ASFGLAGTDTQY; V gene: TRBV18
CDR3 protein: ASSYQGGEETQY; V gene: TRBV7-3
CDR3 protein: ATAQGYYEQY; V gene: TRBV15
CDR3 protein: ASSQRGSSYEQY; V gene: TRBV6-5
CDR3 protein: ASSFYGGAYEQY; V gene: TRBV28
CDR3 protein: ASSFPGLVREQY; V gene: TRBV5-6
CDR3 protein: ASSLGTGEETQY; V gene: TRBV7-9
CDR3 protein: ASSFAYPSNQPQH; V gene: TRBV7-9
CDR3 protein: ASRVTDNYGYT; V gene: TRBV6-5
CDR3 protein: ASSLTGLDGETQY; V gene: TRBV7-7
CDR3 protein: ASSTPPTPGQPNTEAF; V gene: TRBV19
CDR3 protein: SVGRDRDSPLH; V gene: TRBV29-1
CDR3 protein: SVSDRTNGYT; V gene: TRBV29-1